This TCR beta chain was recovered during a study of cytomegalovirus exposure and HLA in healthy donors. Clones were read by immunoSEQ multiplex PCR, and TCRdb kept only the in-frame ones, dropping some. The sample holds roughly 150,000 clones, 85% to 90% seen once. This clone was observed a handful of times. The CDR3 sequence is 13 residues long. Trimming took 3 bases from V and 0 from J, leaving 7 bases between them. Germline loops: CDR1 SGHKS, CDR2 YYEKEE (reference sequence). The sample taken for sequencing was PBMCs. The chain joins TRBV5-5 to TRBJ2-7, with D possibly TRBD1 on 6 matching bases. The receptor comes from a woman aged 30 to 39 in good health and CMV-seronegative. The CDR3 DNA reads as TGTGCCAGCAGCTCGACAGGCTCCTACGAGCAGTACTTC. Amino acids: CASSSTGSYEQYF.